The 15 T cell receptor beta chains below come from one sample, sequenced in a study of T-cell reconstitution after alpha-beta-depleted transplantation in children (TCRdb year 2016). The label giving this sample's treatment or condition can be read as: allogeneic hematopoietic cell transplantation with graft depleted of TCRalphabeta T cells and CD19 B cells. The library was prepared using PCR. Instrument on record: Illumina HiSeq 2500. Molecular barcoding was employed in the preparation of TCR libraries, with unique molecular identifiers being used to normalize TCRbeta repertoire quantification. Using fastp trimming at Q25 and MiXCR clonotype assembly, TCRdb reanalyzed the public sequencing data and kept in-frame beta chains. Rows with one shared CDR3 protein collapse into an entry with the most common genes and DNA. A total of about 90,000 distinct CDR3 sequences appear in this sample, about 16% of them only once. The ten biggest clones cover about 19% of the sample.

The sequences come from PBMCs, mostly from graft donor cells, collected 180 days after TCRalphabeta/CD19-depleted stem cell transplant. The receptors were sampled from a male patient aged 2-15 years who had a stem cell transplant for acute lymphoblastic leukemia, so the T cells may come from the graft donor.

In its sample, this clonotype was seen a few times. The CDR3 coding sequence is TGTGCCTGGAGGTACACTGAAGCTTTCTTT. Translated: CAWRYTEAFF. V usage is TRBV30 and J usage is TRBJ1-1; D ambiguous. Trimming shortened V by 3 bases and J by 3 bases, and 2 bases separated the two germline ends. CDR1 and CDR2 (germline): GTSNPN, SVGIG (reference sequence). This CDR3 is built from 10 residues.

This chain links TRBV10-2 with TRBJ2-3, with D perhaps TRBD1 or TRBD2 (6 bases each). The CDR3 is made up of 15 amino acids. Trimming took 3 bases from V and 1 from J, leaving 11 bases between them. Germline assignment: CDR1 WSHSY and CDR2 SAAADI. The CDR3 here is CASSEDGGRTDTQYF. CDR3 DNA: TGCGCCAGCAGTGAAGACGGGGGCCGCACAGATACGCAGTATTTT.

This chain connects TRBV5-1 to TRBJ2-1, with a possible D match to TRBD1 (6 bases). This CDR3 spans 17 amino acids. The germline V gene encodes CDR1 SGHRS and CDR2 YFSETQ. Deletions cut 0 bases from V and 3 bases from J, with 16 bases between. In DNA, the CDR3 is TGCGCCAGCAGCTTGGCAGGGGCCCCCAACTACTACAATGAGCAGTTCTTC. As protein: CASSLAGAPNYYNEQFF.

This clonotype was detected ten times or more. The CDR3 loop is CASSPGANYGYTF. The DNA for the CDR3 is TGTGCCAGCAGCCCGGGCGCTAACTATGGCTACACCTTC. V usage is TRBV12-3 or TRBV12-4 and J usage is TRBJ1-2; unclear D gene. Trimming stripped 6 bases from V and 0 bases from J, with 8 bases between. The CDR3 is 13 amino acids.

A few counts support this clonotype. The rearrangement uses TRBV6-2 or TRBV6-3 and TRBJ1-4; 8 bases fit TRBD1. The CDR3 is 15 residues long. Germline CDR1 reads MNHEY; CDR2 reads SVGEGT. V trimming: 2 bases; J trimming: 5 bases; junction bases outside the gene matches: 4. In DNA form, the CDR3 reads TGTGCCAGCAGTTACACGGACAGGGCGAATGAAAAACTGTTTTTT. Translating it yields CASSYTDRANEKLFF.

This sequence joins TRBV15 and TRBJ2-1; 8 bases are a match to TRBD2. The junction had 9 bases not matched to a gene; V was cut back by 3 bases and J by 2 bases. CDR1 is LNHNV and CDR2 is YYDKDF in the germline V gene (reference sequence). The CDR3 is 17 amino acids. This chain's CDR3 is CATSSDLSGGAYNEQFF. The CDR3 region has the DNA TGTGCCACCAGCAGCGATCTAAGCGGGGGAGCCTACAATGAGCAGTTCTTC.

This chain joins TRBV7-6 and TRBJ2-7; D is perhaps TRBD1 (6 bases). The CDR3 runs to 17 residues. V was pared by 1 base and J by 0 bases, with 16 bases between. Germline CDR1 SGHVS, CDR2 FNYEAQ. The CDR3 sequence: CASSLGVFTGSSYEQYF. The CDR3, as DNA: TGTGCCAGCAGCTTAGGTGTTTTTACAGGGAGCTCCTACGAGCAGTACTTC.

This clonotype was picked up many times. The rearrangement joins TRBV12-3 or TRBV12-4 to TRBJ2-2; D call uncertain. The V gene lost 3 bases and the J gene lost 5 bases, with 4 bases spanning the gap. The CDR3 totals 12 residues. The CDR3 region has the DNA TGTGCCAGCAGTTTCGGAACCGGGGAGCTGTTTTTT. It yields the protein CASSFGTGELFF.

A remark on this clonotype: Mismatch with germline at one junction end may stem from a read error. The chain combines TRBV9 with TRBJ2-7, with D perhaps matching TRBD1 (6 bases). The CDR3 is made up of 15 amino acids. Per the germline V gene, CDR1 is SGDLS and CDR2 is YYNGEE. The CDR3 loop reads CASSVGGTLTYGQYF. DNA of the CDR3: TGTGCCAGCAGCGTAGGAGGGACACTAACCTACGGGCAGTACTTC.

This clonotype was observed a few times. In nucleotides, the CDR3 is TGTGCCAGCTCACCCGGGACAGGGGTCTCCTACGAGCAGTACTTC. It is translated as CASSPGTGVSYEQYF. This sequence joins TRBV18 and TRBJ2-7, with 10 bases matching TRBD1. With 3 bases clipped from V and 0 bases from J, the junction kept 2 bases outside the gene matches. The CDR3 contains 15 residues. From germline, CDR1 is KGHSH and CDR2 LQKENI.

This chain links TRBV3-1 with TRBJ2-7; D is uncertain. The CDR3 extends over 13 amino acids. The germline V gene has CDR1 LGHDT and CDR2 YNNKEL (reference sequence). V gave up 0 bases and J gave up 7 bases, with 10 bases separating them. CDR3 region: CASSQENGKEQYF. In DNA form, the CDR3 reads TGTGCCAGCAGCCAAGAAAACGGTAAGGAGCAGTACTTC.

The sample holds many counts of this clonotype. V and J are TRBV7-8 and TRBJ1-6, with unresolved D. Germline-derived CDR1 and CDR2 are SGHVS and FQNEAQ. Trimming took 5 bases from V and 10 from J, leaving 9 bases between them. The CDR3 has 12 residues. CDR3 sequence: CASSIIESPLHF. The CDR3 bases are TGTGCCAGCAGCATTATAGAGTCACCCCTCCACTTT.

The V call is TRBV2, the J call TRBJ2-5; D ambiguous. Germline V gene lookup returns CDR1 SNHLY and CDR2 FYNNEI. V was pared by 7 bases and J by 2 bases, with 8 bases between. The CDR3 runs to 12 residues. The CDR3 region has the DNA TGTGCCAGCATGCTAGTACAAGAGACCCAGTACTTC. This encodes CASMLVQETQYF.

The chain employs TRBV7-6 and TRBJ2-2, with 11 bases matching TRBD2. V dropped 6 bases and J dropped 4; count of bases not matched to a gene: 7. Germline V gives CDR1 SGHVS, CDR2 FNYEAQ. The CDR3 loop spans 16 amino acids. CDR3 residues: CASRKLAGVSTGELFF. The CDR3 DNA sequence: TGTGCCAGCAGAAAACTAGCGGGGGTCTCCACCGGGGAGCTGTTTTTT. Supplemented by reference TRBV7-6 and TRBJ2-2, the full variable domain reads GAGVSQSPRYKVTKRGQDVALRCDPISGHVSLYWYRQALGQGPEFLTYFNYEAQQDKSGLPNDRFSAERPEGSISTLTIQRTEQRDSAMYRCASRKLAGVSTGELFFGEGSRLTVL.

This clonotype appeared a single time. This sequence joins TRBV29-1 and TRBJ1-1, with D possibly TRBD1 on 5 matching bases. Between the trimmed V and J ends, which lost 7 bases and 0 bases, there was a span of 12 bases. This CDR3 has 13 amino acids. Germline CDR1 and CDR2: SQVTM and ANQGSEA. As DNA, the CDR3 is TGCAGCGGGGGACGGTTAATGAACACTGAAGCTTTCTTT. Protein: CSGGRLMNTEAFF.